This record covers a single TCR beta chain. The data were produced by immunoSEQ multiplex PCR, yet TCRdb's version contains in-frame clones alone and is incomplete. The table includes 150,000 or so clones, 70% to 80% detected once. CDR3 size: 14 residues. Germline CDR1 MGHDK, CDR2 SYGVNS. V shed 7 bases and J shed 4 bases, with 17 bases lying between them. This record comes from a study of blood T cell repertoires in COVID-19. Across the study: COVID-19 samples from acute and convalescent phases originated in the United States, Italy and Spain.

The specimen sequenced was peripheral blood. The sequence was obtained from a woman aged 70-85 years with COVID-19, enrolled during active disease. The chain uses TRBV25-1 and TRBJ2-7, with a tentative D call TRBD1 (5 bases). The CDR3 loop is CASISGPPLYEQYF. CDR3 DNA: TGTGCCAGCATCTCAGGGCCCCCCCTTTACGAGCAGTACTTC.